This entry lists 20 T cell receptor beta chains sequenced from one sample in a study of blood T cell repertoires in COVID-19. Method: immunoSEQ multiplex PCR; TCRdb's copy keeps in-frame clones and lacks some. Of some 120,000 clones listed, around 80% are singletons. Source material: peripheral blood. These TCRs come from a woman in her fifties or sixties with acute or convalescent COVID-19.

The chain joins TRBV2 to TRBJ1-2; 7 bases match TRBD1. From germline, CDR1 is SNHLY and CDR2 FYNNEI. V gave up 4 bases and J gave up 5 bases; unmatched junction bases: 10. The CDR3 contains 15 residues. CDR3 bases: TGTGCCAGCAGTGCCCCCCTTGGGACAGTATATGGCTACACCTTC. Its protein is CASSAPLGTVYGYTF.

This chain uses TRBV5-8 with TRBJ2-1; TRBD2 matches 10 bases. CDR3 size: 16 residues. With 0 bases clipped from V and 6 bases from J, the junction kept 6 bases outside the gene matches. From germline, CDR1 is SGHTS and CDR2 YDEGEE. Here the CDR3 reads CASSLAVKRGGNEQFF. The CDR3 nucleotides read TGTGCCAGCAGCTTGGCCGTGAAGCGGGGGGGCAATGAGCAGTTCTTC.

This sequence joins TRBV6-1 and TRBJ1-5; D is possibly TRBD1 (5 bases). Trimming pared 4 bases from V and 0 bases from J, leaving 13 bases between. Germline loops: CDR1 MNHNS, CDR2 SASEGT. This CDR3 is 16 amino acids long. The CDR3 loop reads CASSGFGGLSNQPQHF. The CDR3, as DNA: TGTGCCAGCAGTGGCTTCGGGGGTCTTAGCAATCAGCCCCAGCATTTT.

V is TRBV24-1 and J is TRBJ2-3; 8 nucleotides agree with TRBD1. Trimming removed 4 bases from V and 9 bases from J; junction bases left unmatched: 8. From germline, CDR1 is KGHDR and CDR2 SFDVKD. The CDR3 covers 14 residues. CDR3 protein: CATSDLGQGGTQYF. The CDR3 nucleotides are TGTGCCACCAGTGACTTAGGACAGGGCGGGACGCAGTATTTT.

This clone was observed a single time. The rearrangement links TRBV2 to TRBJ2-5, with a weak D call TRBD1 (6 bases). V lost 8 bases and J lost 3, with 13 bases in between. Germline V CDR1 and CDR2: SNHLY, FYNNEI. This CDR3 comprises 13 residues. CDR3 DNA: TGTGCCAGCTATAGGACAGAAAAAGAGACCCAGTACTTC. Its protein product is CASYRTEKETQYF.

The chain is built from TRBV9 and TRBJ1-2; 8 positions match TRBD1. The CDR3 length is 14 residues. CDR1 and CDR2 from the germline V gene are SGDLS and YYNGEE. V gave up 3 bases and J gave up 4 bases; unmatched junction bases: 5. In nucleotides, the CDR3 is TGTGCCAGCAGCGAGACAGGGGACGGCTATGGCTACACCTTC. Its protein product is CASSETGDGYGYTF.

The J gene is TRBJ2-2, the V gene TRBV27; 9 nucleotides agree with TRBD2. J was trimmed by 5 bases and V by 0 bases; bases with no gene match: 4. CDR3 size: 16 residues. Germline V CDR1 and CDR2: MNHEY, SMNVEV (reference sequence). CDR3 nucleotides: TGTGCCAGCAGTTTATCAAGGAGCGGGGGGACCGGGGAGCTGTTTTTT. Its translation: CASSLSRSGGTGELFF.

The V and J genes are TRBV6-5 and TRBJ2-2; TRBD2 agrees at 8 bases. The CDR3 is made up of 15 amino acids. J was trimmed by 4 bases and V by 7 bases; bases with no gene match: 8. Germline loops: CDR1 MNHEY, CDR2 SVGAGI. In DNA form, the CDR3 reads TGTGCCAGCACAAACGGGGGGGCGAGCACCGGGGAGCTGTTTTTT. Translation: CASTNGGASTGELFF.

The chain links TRBV3-1 (or the pseudogene TRBV3-2) to TRBJ1-2; 12 bases align to TRBD1. J was trimmed by 7 bases and V by 4 bases; bases with no gene match: 10. The germline gives CDR1 LGHDT, CDR2 YNNKEL (reference sequence). The CDR3 is 16 amino acids. This CDR3 reads CASSRKPGQGAFGYTF. CDR3 bases: TGTGCCAGCAGCCGAAAACCGGGACAGGGGGCGTTTGGCTACACCTTC.

The rearrangement uses TRBV2 and TRBJ1-6; D unresolved. Germline lookup yields CDR1 SNHLY and CDR2 FYNNEI. Trimming pared 1 base from V and 6 bases from J, leaving 4 bases between. CDR3 length equals 13 residues. CDR3 in amino acids: CASSEGANSPLHF. In DNA, the CDR3 is TGTGCCAGCAGTGAAGGGGCTAATTCACCCCTCCACTTT.

The V and J genes are TRBV7-9 and TRBJ1-2; weak D call: TRBD1 (5 bases). The germline gives CDR1 SEHNR, CDR2 FQNEAQ (reference sequence). The CDR3 is 15 residues long. V lost 6 bases, J lost 7 bases, and 21 bases lay in between. CDR3 sequence (DNA): TGTGCCAGCAGACCCAGGACACCTGGTATGACTGGCTACACCTTC. Translation gives CASRPRTPGMTGYTF.

This sequence joins TRBV30 and TRBJ1-3; D uncertain. CDR1 and CDR2 from the germline V gene are GTSNPN and SVGIG (reference sequence). V lost 1 base and J lost 4, with 8 bases in between. The CDR3 length is 13 residues. In DNA form, the CDR3 reads TGTGCCTGGAGTGCATCGGTGGGAAACACCATATATTTT. Its protein product is CAWSASVGNTIYF.

The J gene is TRBJ1-4, the V gene TRBV29-1; D unresolved. The V and J ends lost 6 bases and 0 bases respectively, with 8 bases between them. This CDR3 spans 13 amino acids. CDR1 and CDR2 (germline): SQVTM, ANQGSEA. In DNA, the CDR3 is TGCAGCGTAAGAGAGACAACTAATGAAAAACTGTTTTTT. Amino acids: CSVRETTNEKLFF.

The rearrangement joins TRBV5-8 to TRBJ2-7; possible D gene TRBD2, 6 bases. This CDR3 comprises 17 residues. In germline, CDR1 is SGHTS, CDR2 YDEGEE. The V end was cut by 2 bases, the J end by 2 bases, with 20 bases between. The CDR3 DNA is TGTGCCAGCAGCTTTGATTGGGGGGAAACAGCAACCTACGAGCAGTACGTC. As protein: CASSFDWGETATYEQYV.

J is TRBJ1-2 and V is TRBV11-2, with a possible D match to TRBD1 (6 bases). This CDR3 has 17 amino acids. Per the germline V gene, CDR1 is SGHAT and CDR2 is FQNNGV. Trimming pared 3 bases from V and 4 bases from J, leaving 21 bases between. CDR3 DNA sequence: TGTGCCAGCAGCTTGGCGGGGGCCGCACCAAATCCCTATGGCTACACCTTC. Its translation: CASSLAGAAPNPYGYTF.

The CDR3 nucleotides read TGTGCCAGTAGTATATGGGAGACAGGGATCCTCTCTGGGGCCAACGTCCTGACTTTC. The encoded protein is CASSIWETGILSGANVLTF. The chain joins TRBV19 to TRBJ2-6; 7 bases are a match to TRBD1. V lost 2 bases and J lost 0; bases outside the gene matches: 10. Germline CDR1 is LNHDA and CDR2 is SQIVND (reference sequence). The CDR3 loop spans 19 amino acids. Together with reference TRBV19 and TRBJ2-6, the CDR3 gives the full variable domain: DGGITQSPKYLFRKEGQNVTLSCEQNLNHDAMYWYRQDPGQGLRLIYYSQIVNDFQKGDIAEGYSVSREKKESFPLTVTSAQKNPTAFYLCASSIWETGILSGANVLTFGAGSRLTVL.

The rearrangement joins TRBV29-1 to TRBJ2-3; no clear D. The V end lost 2 bases, the J end lost 4 bases, and 10 bases lay between the germline ends. Germline V CDR1 and CDR2: SQVTM, ANQGSEA. The CDR3 loop spans 13 amino acids. In DNA form, the CDR3 reads TGCAGCGTTGAACAGGCCCCACCAGATACGCAGTATTTT. The encoded protein is CSVEQAPPDTQYF.

The rearrangement joins TRBV7-9 to TRBJ1-3, with 8 positions matching TRBD1. The ends lost 4 bases at V and 0 bases at J; junction bases unmatched: 14. This CDR3 region has 19 residues. The germline V gene has CDR1 SEHNR and CDR2 FQNEAQ (reference sequence). The CDR3 sequence is CASSSQGAPLARSGNTIYF. The CDR3 DNA follows: TGTGCCAGCAGCTCCCAGGGGGCCCCCTTGGCGCGCTCTGGAAACACCATATATTTT.

V and J are TRBV7-9 and TRBJ1-4; D unresolved. Germline V gene data show CDR1 as SEHNR and CDR2 as FQNEAQ (reference sequence). The V and J ends lost 1 base and 0 bases respectively, with 6 bases between them. CDR3 length: 15 amino acids. DNA for the CDR3: TGTGCCAGCAGCTTAGGGGCTGCAACTAATGAAAAACTGTTTTTT. It translates to CASSLGAATNEKLFF.

J is TRBJ1-1 and V is TRBV27; 7 positions match TRBD1. CDR1 and CDR2 from the germline V gene are MNHEY and SMNVEV (reference sequence). V was pared by 5 bases and J by 3 bases, with 6 bases of the junction left unmatched. This CDR3 spans 14 amino acids. The CDR3 spells CASSAGQHYTEAFF. DNA for the CDR3: TGTGCCAGCAGTGCGGGACAGCACTACACTGAAGCTTTCTTT.